This T cell receptor (beta chain) comes out of a study of cytomegalovirus exposure and HLA in healthy donors. Looking at the study overall: A prior study identified 100 million to 130 million unique TCR beta sequences from about 180 million T cells. Notes on the study in general: In a later analysis, a missense DCLRE1C variant was linked to TCR beta V- and J-gene trimming. An observed cluster of highly shared sequence variants was recorded as a likely sequencing artifact. What a later analysis reportedly showed was that an Asian-associated ancestry cluster had fewer N-insertions than the roughly 670-donor mean.

On this clone: No antigen is known for it.

Germline V lookup: CDR1 KGHSH, CDR2 LQKENI. This CDR3 region has 17 residues. The trim removed 3 bases at V and 4 bases at J, leaving 10 bases unmatched. 13 Jbeta primers and 60 Vbeta primers were used for the PCR. Sequencing used immunoSEQ multiplex PCR; TCRdb keeps in-frame clones, though not all of them. This table holds more than 95,000 clones, about 70% found once. This TCR came from a man aged 30 to 39 in good health and CMV-seronegative. The sample taken for sequencing was PBMCs. The rearrangement uses TRBV18 and TRBJ2-2, with 8 positions matching TRBD2. In DNA form, the CDR3 reads TGTGCCAGCTCACCGTTTAGGGCGGGAGGCCCCACCGGGGAGCTGTTTTTT. Translating gives CASSPFRAGGPTGELFF.